The sequence of this T cell receptor (beta chain) was determined in a study of cytomegalovirus exposure and HLA in healthy donors. General study results and limits: Among CMV-associated TCR beta chains, most appeared HLA-restricted in a later analysis. Researchers left out some V segments, among them TRBV6-2 and TRBV6-3, as indistinguishable. Across donors, most TCRs were seen rarely, yet some public ones were widespread.

CDR1 is MGHRA, CDR2 YSYEKL, per germline. The germline V and J ends were trimmed by 1 base and 8 bases, with 14 bases remaining between them. This CDR3 has 15 residues. At collection, donors were nominally healthy, but unrecorded immune exposures were probable. To note about this clone: The antigen remains undetermined.

A multiplex PCR was run with 60 Vbeta primers and 13 Jbeta primers. Here immunoSEQ multiplex PCR was the method, and the copy in TCRdb shows in-frame clones only, minus some. The profile shows about 190,000 clones, roughly 75% of them singletons. Sequencing was done on a sample of PBMCs. The chain has TRBV4-1 and TRBJ2-2; D may be TRBD1 (5 bases). The source is a man aged 25 to 40 in good health and CMV-seropositive. DNA for the CDR3: TGCGCCAGCAGCCAAGTTGGGGCAGGGAAGGGGGAGCTGTTTTTT. Amino acids: CASSQVGAGKGELFF.